The 9 T cell receptor beta chains listed next were all sequenced from one sample in a study of blood T cell repertoires in COVID-19. Sequenced by immunoSEQ multiplex PCR; TCRdb stores in-frame clones only, minus some. The sample has about 200,000 clones; roughly 87% are singletons. Sequencing input: peripheral blood. The receptors stem from a man aged 35 to 55 with active or convalescent COVID-19.

The V call is TRBV11-1, the J call TRBJ2-1; 9 nucleotides match TRBD1. Germline CDR1 reads SGHAT; CDR2 reads FQDESV (reference sequence). The CDR3 sequence is 15 residues long. The junction had 8 bases not matched to a gene; V was cut back by 4 bases and J by 7 bases. Here the CDR3 reads CASSYWTGEGNEQFF. The DNA of the CDR3 is TGTGCCAGCAGCTATTGGACAGGGGAAGGGAATGAGCAGTTCTTC.

This chain uses TRBV6-5 with TRBJ1-2; D unresolved. CDR1 and CDR2 from the germline V gene are MNHEY and SVGAGI. The germline V and J ends were trimmed by 7 bases and 8 bases, with 20 bases remaining between them. The CDR3 extends over 14 amino acids. This CDR3 reads CASTPGFQPAGYTF. The CDR3, as DNA: TGTGCCAGCACCCCGGGATTTCAACCCGCGGGCTACACCTTC.

V gene TRBV11-2 combines with J gene TRBJ2-7; 10 bases agree with TRBD1. V gave up 4 bases and J gave up 3 bases; unmatched junction bases: 3. Germline lookup yields CDR1 SGHAT and CDR2 FQNNGV. This CDR3 comprises 14 residues. CDR3 amino acids: CASSSRTGGYEQYF. The CDR3 nucleotides are TGTGCCAGCAGCTCGCGGACAGGGGGCTACGAGCAGTACTTC.

V and J are TRBV7-3 and TRBJ2-1, with 7 bases fitting TRBD2. The CDR3 runs to 15 residues. CDR1 is SGHTA and CDR2 is FQGTGA in the germline V gene. V shed 4 bases, J shed 3 bases, and the junction held 6 bases outside the gene matches. The CDR3 spells CASSSSGRFYNEQFF. The CDR3 nucleotides are TGTGCCAGCAGCTCTAGCGGACGTTTCTACAATGAGCAGTTCTTC.

The chain carries TRBV6-1 and TRBJ2-7; 7 bases map to TRBD2. The CDR3 has 14 residues. The germline gives CDR1 MNHNS, CDR2 SASEGT. Germline trimming cut 2 bases from V and 3 bases from J; bases unmatched to any gene: 4. The CDR3 region is CASSEIWGGYEQYF. In DNA form, the CDR3 reads TGTGCCAGCAGTGAAATCTGGGGGGGCTACGAGCAGTACTTC.

The table lists this clone with a few counts. This chain links TRBV6-5 with TRBJ1-2, with D tentatively TRBD1 (5 bases). V lost 5 bases and J lost 6, with 16 bases in between. From germline, CDR1 is MNHEY and CDR2 SVGAGI. The CDR3 sequence is 14 residues long. This CDR3 reads CASSTDRRANGYTF. CDR3 nucleotide sequence: TGTGCCAGCAGTACCGACAGAAGAGCGAATGGCTACACCTTC.

This clone was observed once. The chain joins TRBV9 to TRBJ1-2; possible D gene TRBD1, 6 bases. V lost 4 bases and J 4 bases, leaving 11 bases between the germline ends. Germline V gene lookup returns CDR1 SGDLS and CDR2 YYNGEE. CDR3 length: 13 amino acids. CDR3 in DNA: TGTGCCAGCAGCACCGGACAGCCCTATGGCTACACCTTC. It is translated as CASSTGQPYGYTF. Combining the CDR3 with reference TRBV9 and TRBJ1-2 gives the whole variable domain DSGVTQTPKHLITATGQRVTLRCSPRSGDLSVYWYQQSLDQGLQFLIQYYNGEERAKGNILERFSAQQFPDLHSELNLSSLELGDSALYFCASSTGQPYGYTFGSGTRLTVV.

V and J are TRBV28 and TRBJ2-5, with D maybe TRBD1 (6 bases). The germline V gene encodes CDR1 MDHEN and CDR2 SYDVKM. V was cut by 1 base and J by 5 bases, with 17 bases left in between. The CDR3 is 16 amino acids. CDR3 residues: CASSLFSTGFGETQYF. For the CDR3, the DNA is TGTGCCAGCAGTTTATTTAGCACAGGGTTTGGGGAGACCCAGTACTTC.

This chain connects TRBV7-9 to TRBJ2-3, with a weak D call TRBD1 (5 bases). With 4 bases removed from V and 3 bases from J, the gap between germline ends came to 11 bases. From germline, CDR1 is SEHNR and CDR2 FQNEAQ (reference sequence). The CDR3 runs to 14 residues. The CDR3 DNA reads TGTGCCAGCAGCTACTTACAGGAGACAGATACGCAGTATTTT. Translating it yields CASSYLQETDTQYF.